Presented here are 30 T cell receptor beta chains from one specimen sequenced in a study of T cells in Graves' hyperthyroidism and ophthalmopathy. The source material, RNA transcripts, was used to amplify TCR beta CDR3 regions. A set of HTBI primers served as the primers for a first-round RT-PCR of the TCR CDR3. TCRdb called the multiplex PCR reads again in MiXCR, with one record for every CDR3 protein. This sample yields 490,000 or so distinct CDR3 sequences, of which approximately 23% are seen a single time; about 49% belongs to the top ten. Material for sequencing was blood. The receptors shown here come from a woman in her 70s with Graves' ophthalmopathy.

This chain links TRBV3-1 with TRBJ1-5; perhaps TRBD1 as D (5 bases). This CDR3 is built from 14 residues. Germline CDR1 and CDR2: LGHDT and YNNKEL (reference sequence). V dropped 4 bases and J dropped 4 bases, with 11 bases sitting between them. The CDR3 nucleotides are TGTGCCAGCAGCCGGACTCAGGGAAATCAGCCCCAGCATTTT. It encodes CASSRTQGNQPQHF. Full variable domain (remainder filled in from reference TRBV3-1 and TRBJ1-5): DTAVSQTPKYLVTQMGNDKSIKCEQNLGHDTMYWYKQDSKKFLKIMFSYNNKELIINETVPNRFSPKSPDKAHLNLHINSLELGDSAVYFCASSRTQGNQPQHFGDGTRLSIL.

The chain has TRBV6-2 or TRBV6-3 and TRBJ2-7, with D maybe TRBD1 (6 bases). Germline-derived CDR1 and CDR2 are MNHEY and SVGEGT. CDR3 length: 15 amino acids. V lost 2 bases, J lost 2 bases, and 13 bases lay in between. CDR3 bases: TGTGCCAGCAGTTACGCCCAGGGGCGGGCCTACGAGCAGTACTTC. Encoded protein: CASSYAQGRAYEQYF.

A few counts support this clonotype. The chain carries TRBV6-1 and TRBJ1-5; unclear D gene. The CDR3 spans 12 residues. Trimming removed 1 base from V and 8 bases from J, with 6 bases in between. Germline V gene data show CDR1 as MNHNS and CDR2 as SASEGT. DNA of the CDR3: TGTGCCAGCAGTGAAGTAATAAAGCCCCAGCATTTT. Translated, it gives CASSEVIKPQHF.

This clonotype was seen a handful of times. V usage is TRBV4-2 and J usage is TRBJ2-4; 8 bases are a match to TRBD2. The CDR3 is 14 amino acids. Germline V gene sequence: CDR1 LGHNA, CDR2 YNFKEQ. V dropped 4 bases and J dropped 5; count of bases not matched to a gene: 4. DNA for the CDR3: TGTGCCAGCAGCCCGGGACTAGGGCAAAACATTCAGTACTTC. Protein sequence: CASSPGLGQNIQYF.

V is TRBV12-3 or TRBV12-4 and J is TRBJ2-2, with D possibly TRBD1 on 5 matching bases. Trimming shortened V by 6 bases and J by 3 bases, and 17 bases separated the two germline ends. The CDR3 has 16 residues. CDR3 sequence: CASRPGVNRYTGELFF. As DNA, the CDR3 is TGTGCCAGCAGACCAGGAGTCAACAGGTACACCGGGGAGCTGTTTTTT.

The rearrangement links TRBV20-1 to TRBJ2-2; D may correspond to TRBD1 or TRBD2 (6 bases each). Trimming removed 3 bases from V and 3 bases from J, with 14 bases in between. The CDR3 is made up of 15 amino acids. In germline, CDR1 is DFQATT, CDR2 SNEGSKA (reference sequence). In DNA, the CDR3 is TGCAGTGCTAGGGACGGGGGCGCGCACACCGGGGAGCTGTTTTTT. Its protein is CSARDGGAHTGELFF.

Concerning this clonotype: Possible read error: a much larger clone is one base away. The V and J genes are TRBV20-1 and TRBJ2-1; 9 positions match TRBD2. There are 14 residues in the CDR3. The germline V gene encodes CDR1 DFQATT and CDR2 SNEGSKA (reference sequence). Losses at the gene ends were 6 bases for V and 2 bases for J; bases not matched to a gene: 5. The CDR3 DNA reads TGCAGTGCGACGAGCGGGGGGACCTACAATGAGCAGTTCTTC. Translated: CSATSGGTYNEQFF.

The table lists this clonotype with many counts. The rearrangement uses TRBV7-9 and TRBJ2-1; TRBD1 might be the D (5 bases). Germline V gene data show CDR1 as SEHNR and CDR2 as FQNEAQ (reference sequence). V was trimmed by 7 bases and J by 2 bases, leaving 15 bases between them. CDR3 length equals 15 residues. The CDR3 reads CASTSHRGTYNEQFF. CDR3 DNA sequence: TGTGCCAGCACCTCACATAGGGGTACCTACAATGAGCAGTTCTTC.

DNA of the CDR3: TGTGCCAGCAACTCGGCGGGAAACTACGAGCAGTACTTC. Translation gives CASNSAGNYEQYF. The genes are TRBV7-2 and TRBJ2-7, with a weak D call TRBD2 (6 bases). The length of the CDR3 is 13 residues. V lost 7 bases and J 3 bases, leaving 13 bases between the germline ends. The germline CDR1 and CDR2 sequences are SGHTA and FQGNSA.

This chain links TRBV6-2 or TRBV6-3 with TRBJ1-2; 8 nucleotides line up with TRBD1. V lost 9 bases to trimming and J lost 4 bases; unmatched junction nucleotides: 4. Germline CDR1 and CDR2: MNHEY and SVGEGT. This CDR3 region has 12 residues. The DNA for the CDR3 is TGTGCCAGTAGACAGGGGCTCTATGGCTACACCTTC. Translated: CASRQGLYGYTF.

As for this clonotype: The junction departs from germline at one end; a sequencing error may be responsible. CDR3 coding DNA: TGTGCCATCAGTGCTCGGGAACAAGAGACCCAGTACTTC. It translates to CAISAREQETQYF. This chain connects TRBV28 to TRBJ2-5; a weak D match, TRBD2 (5 bases). CDR3 size: 13 residues. Germline lookup yields CDR1 MDHEN and CDR2 SYDVKM.

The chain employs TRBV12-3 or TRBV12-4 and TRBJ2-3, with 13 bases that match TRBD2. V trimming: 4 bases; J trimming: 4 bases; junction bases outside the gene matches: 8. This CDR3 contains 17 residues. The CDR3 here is CASSSISGLAGSDTQYF. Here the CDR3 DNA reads TGTGCCAGCAGTTCCATCTCGGGACTAGCGGGATCAGATACGCAGTATTTT.

The CDR3 loop is CASSSAQSPNTEAFF. CDR3 in DNA: TGTGCCAGCAGTTCGGCACAATCCCCTAACACTGAAGCTTTCTTT. This chain uses TRBV27 with TRBJ1-1; D gene unclear. Looked up from germline, CDR1 is MNHEY and CDR2 is SMNVEV (reference sequence). This CDR3 comprises 15 residues. The V end was cut by 4 bases, the J end by 2 bases, with 14 bases between.

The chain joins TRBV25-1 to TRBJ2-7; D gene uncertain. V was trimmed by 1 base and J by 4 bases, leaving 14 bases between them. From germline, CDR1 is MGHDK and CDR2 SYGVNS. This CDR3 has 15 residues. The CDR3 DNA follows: TGTGCCAGCAGTGAATCGGGCCTGGGGTCTTACGAGCAGTACTTC. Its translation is CASSESGLGSYEQYF.

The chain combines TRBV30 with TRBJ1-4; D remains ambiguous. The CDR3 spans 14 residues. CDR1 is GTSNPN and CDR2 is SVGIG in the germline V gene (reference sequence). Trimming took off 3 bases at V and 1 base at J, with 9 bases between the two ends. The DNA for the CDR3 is TGTGCCTGGAGCCCCGGTCGAACTAATGAAAAACTGTTTTTT. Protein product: CAWSPGRTNEKLFF.

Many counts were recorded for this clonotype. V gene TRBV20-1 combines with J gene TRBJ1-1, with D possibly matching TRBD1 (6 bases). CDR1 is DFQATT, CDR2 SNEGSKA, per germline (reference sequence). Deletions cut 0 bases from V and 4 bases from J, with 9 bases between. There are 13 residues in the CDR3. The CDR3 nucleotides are TGCAGTGCTAGAGATCGGGGGCCCACTGAAGCTTTCTTT. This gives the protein CSARDRGPTEAFF.

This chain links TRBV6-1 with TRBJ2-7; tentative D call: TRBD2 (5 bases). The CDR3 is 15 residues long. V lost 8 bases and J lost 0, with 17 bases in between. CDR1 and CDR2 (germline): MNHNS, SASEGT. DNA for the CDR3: TGTGCCAGCGGCTCGGGATTGCTCAGCTCCTACGAGCAGTACTTC. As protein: CASGSGLLSSYEQYF.

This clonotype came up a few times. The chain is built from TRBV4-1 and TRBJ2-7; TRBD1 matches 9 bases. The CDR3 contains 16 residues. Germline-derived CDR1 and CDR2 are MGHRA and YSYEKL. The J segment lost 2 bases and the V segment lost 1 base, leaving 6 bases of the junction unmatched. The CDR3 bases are TGCGCCAGCAGCCAAGGGTCCTGGGACAGGGCCTACGAGCAGTACTTC. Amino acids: CASSQGSWDRAYEQYF.

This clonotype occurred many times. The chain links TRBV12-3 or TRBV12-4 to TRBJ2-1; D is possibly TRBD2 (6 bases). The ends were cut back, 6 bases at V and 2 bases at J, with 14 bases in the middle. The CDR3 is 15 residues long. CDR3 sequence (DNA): TGTGCCAGCAGCATGGGACTGCCCCCCTACAATGAGCAGTTCTTC. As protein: CASSMGLPPYNEQFF.

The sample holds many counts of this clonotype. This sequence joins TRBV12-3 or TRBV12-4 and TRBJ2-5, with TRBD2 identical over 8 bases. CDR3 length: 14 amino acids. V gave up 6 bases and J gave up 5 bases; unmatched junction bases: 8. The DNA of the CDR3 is TGTGCCAGCAGCTCGGGGGGGAGTAGCGAGACCCAGTACTTC. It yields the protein CASSSGGSSETQYF.

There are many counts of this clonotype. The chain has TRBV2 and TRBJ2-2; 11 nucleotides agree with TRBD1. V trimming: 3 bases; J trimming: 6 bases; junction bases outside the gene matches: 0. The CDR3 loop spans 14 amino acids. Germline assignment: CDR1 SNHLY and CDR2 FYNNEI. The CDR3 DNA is TGTGCCAGCAGTGAGGACAGGGGGCCCGGGGAGCTGTTTTTT. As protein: CASSEDRGPGELFF.

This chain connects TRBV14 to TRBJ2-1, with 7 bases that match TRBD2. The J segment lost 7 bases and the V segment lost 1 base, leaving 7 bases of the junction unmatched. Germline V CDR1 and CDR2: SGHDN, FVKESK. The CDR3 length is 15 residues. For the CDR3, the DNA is TGTGCCAGCAGCCAAGGGGCGGGAGCTTTAAATGAGCAGTTCTTC. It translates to CASSQGAGALNEQFF.

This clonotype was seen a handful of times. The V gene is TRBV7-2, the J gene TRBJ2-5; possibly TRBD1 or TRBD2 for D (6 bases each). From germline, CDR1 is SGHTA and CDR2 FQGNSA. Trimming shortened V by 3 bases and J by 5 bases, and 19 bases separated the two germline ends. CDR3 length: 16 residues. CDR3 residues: CASSLVWGRGGETQYF. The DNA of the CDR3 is TGTGCCAGCAGCTTGGTGTGGGGCAGGGGAGGCGAGACCCAGTACTTC.

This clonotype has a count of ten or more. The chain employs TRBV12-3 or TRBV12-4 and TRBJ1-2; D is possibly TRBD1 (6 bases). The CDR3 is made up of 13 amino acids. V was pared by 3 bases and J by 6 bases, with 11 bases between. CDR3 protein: CASSLGGAHGYTF. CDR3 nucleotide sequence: TGTGCCAGCAGTTTGGGGGGCGCGCATGGCTACACCTTC.

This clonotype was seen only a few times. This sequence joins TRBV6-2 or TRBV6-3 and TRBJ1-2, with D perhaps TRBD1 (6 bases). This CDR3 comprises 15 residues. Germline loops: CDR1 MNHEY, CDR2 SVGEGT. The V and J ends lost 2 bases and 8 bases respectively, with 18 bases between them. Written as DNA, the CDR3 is TGTGCCAGCAGTTACAACCTACAGGGCTCGGAGGGCTACACCTTC. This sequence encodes CASSYNLQGSEGYTF.

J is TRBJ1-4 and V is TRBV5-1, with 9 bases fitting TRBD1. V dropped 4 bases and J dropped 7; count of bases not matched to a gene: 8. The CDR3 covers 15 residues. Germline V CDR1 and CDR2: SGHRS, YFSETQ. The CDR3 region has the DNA TGCGCCAGCAGCGCCTTGACAGGGGGGGGTGAAAAACTGTTTTTT. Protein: CASSALTGGGEKLFF.

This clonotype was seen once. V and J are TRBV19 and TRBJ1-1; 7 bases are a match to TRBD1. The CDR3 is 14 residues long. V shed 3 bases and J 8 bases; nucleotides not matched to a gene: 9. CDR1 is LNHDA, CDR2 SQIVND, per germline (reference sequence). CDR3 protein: CASSIGGRQGEAFF. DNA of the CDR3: TGTGCCAGTAGTATTGGGGGGAGACAGGGAGAAGCTTTCTTT.

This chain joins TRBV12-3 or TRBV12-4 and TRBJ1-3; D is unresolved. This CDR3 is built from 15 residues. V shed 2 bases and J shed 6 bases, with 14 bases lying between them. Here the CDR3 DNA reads TGTGCCAGCAGTTTAAGGTTCGAGGCGACAAACACCATATATTTT. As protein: CASSLRFEATNTIYF.

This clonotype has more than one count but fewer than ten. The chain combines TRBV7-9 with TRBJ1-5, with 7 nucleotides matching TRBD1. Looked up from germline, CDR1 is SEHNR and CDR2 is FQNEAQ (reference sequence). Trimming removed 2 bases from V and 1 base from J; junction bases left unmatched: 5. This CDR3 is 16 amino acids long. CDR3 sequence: CASSLNEGASNQPQHF. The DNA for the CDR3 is TGTGCCAGCAGCTTAAACGAGGGGGCAAGCAATCAGCCCCAGCATTTT.

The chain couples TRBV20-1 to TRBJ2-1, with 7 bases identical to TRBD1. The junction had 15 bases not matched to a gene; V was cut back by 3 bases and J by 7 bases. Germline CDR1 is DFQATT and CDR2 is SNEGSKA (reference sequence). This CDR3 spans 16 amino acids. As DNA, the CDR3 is TGCAGTGCTAGTCCCCCCTCCTTCGCAGGGGGAAATGAGCAGTTCTTC. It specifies CSASPPSFAGGNEQFF.